These 7 T cell receptor beta chains were sequenced from one sample in a study of post-analysis software for immune sequencing data. Study-level findings and limits: Controls showed lower frequencies than patients for a few TRBV segments, and TRBV5-6, TRBV5-1 and TRBV20-1 were among these.

Built from TCR beta cDNA, the libraries had unique molecular identifiers in them. Each CDR3 protein is one row after TCRdb ran MiXCR on the PCR reads. Among about 430,000 distinct CDR3 sequences listed, approximately 38% were seen once. Antigen specificity for these receptors is unknown. The material sequenced was blood. The receptors here all came from a girl aged 2-10 years with multiple sclerosis.

The chain couples TRBV12-3 or TRBV12-4 to TRBJ2-3; 8 bases fit TRBD2. This CDR3 has 14 amino acids. The J segment lost 4 bases and the V segment lost 3 bases, leaving 3 bases of the junction unmatched. The CDR3 DNA follows: TGTGCCAGCAGTTTTACTAGCGGCTCAGATACGCAGTATTTT. It encodes CASSFTSGSDTQYF.

The chain links TRBV11-2 to TRBJ2-1; 7 positions match TRBD2. The CDR3 has 15 amino acids. Unmatched junction bases numbered 5, after V lost 3 bases and J lost 3 bases. Germline loops: CDR1 SGHAT, CDR2 FQNNGV. The CDR3 sequence: CASSLYAGVYNEQFF. The CDR3 DNA is TGTGCCAGCAGCTTGTATGCGGGGGTCTACAATGAGCAGTTCTTC. Full variable domain (outside the CDR3, taken from reference TRBV11-2 and TRBJ2-1): EAGVAQSPRYKIIEKRQSVAFWCNPISGHATLYWYQQILGQGPKLLIQFQNNGVVDDSQLPKDRFSAERLKGVDSTLKIQPAKLEDSAVYLCASSLYAGVYNEQFFGPGTRLTVL.

This clonotype was observed a few times. The genes are TRBV4-1 and TRBJ2-3, with D perhaps matching TRBD2 (5 bases). The CDR3 contains 16 residues. The germline V and J ends were trimmed by 3 bases and 2 bases, with 15 bases remaining between them. Germline-derived CDR1 and CDR2 are MGHRA and YSYEKL. The CDR3 DNA follows: TGCGCCAGCAGCCAGGGCAGCGGCGGTTCCACAGATACGCAGTATTTT. Translation: CASSQGSGGSTDTQYF.

V gene TRBV7-3 combines with J gene TRBJ2-7; 8 nucleotides align to TRBD2. Germline assignment: CDR1 SGHTA and CDR2 FQGTGA. V trimming: 0 bases; J trimming: 7 bases; junction bases outside the gene matches: 20. This CDR3 contains 19 residues. The CDR3 coding sequence is TGTGCCAGCAGCTTAACGGCCGGAACCGGGAGGGCCTTGTACAATGAGCAGTACTTC. It specifies CASSLTAGTGRALYNEQYF.

This clonotype came up a few times. The chain joins TRBV28 to TRBJ1-2; D may be TRBD1 (6 bases). V lost 3 bases, J lost 4 bases, and 12 bases lay in between. Germline V gene data show CDR1 as MDHEN and CDR2 as SYDVKM. The CDR3 has 14 amino acids. DNA for the CDR3: TGTGCCAGCAGTTTCGGACAGAACCTCTATGGCTACACCTTC. Protein product: CASSFGQNLYGYTF.

The chain carries TRBV20-1 and TRBJ1-1; 7 positions match TRBD1. Germline-derived CDR1 and CDR2 are DFQATT and SNEGSKA (reference sequence). With 5 bases clipped from V and 0 bases from J, the junction kept 6 bases outside the gene matches. This CDR3 comprises 14 residues. The CDR3, as DNA: TGCAGTGCTTCCCGGACAGGAATGAACACTGAAGCTTTCTTT. Its protein product is CSASRTGMNTEAFF.

The table lists this clonotype with a few counts. The chain couples TRBV5-1 to TRBJ2-5, with 7 nucleotides matching TRBD1. Germline V gene sequence: CDR1 SGHRS, CDR2 YFSETQ. V lost 2 bases to trimming and J lost 5 bases; unmatched junction nucleotides: 9. The CDR3 consists of 15 residues. CDR3 nucleotides: TGCGCCAGCAGCTTCGGGACAGCCCGTGGGGAGACCCAGTACTTC. Translated: CASSFGTARGETQYF.